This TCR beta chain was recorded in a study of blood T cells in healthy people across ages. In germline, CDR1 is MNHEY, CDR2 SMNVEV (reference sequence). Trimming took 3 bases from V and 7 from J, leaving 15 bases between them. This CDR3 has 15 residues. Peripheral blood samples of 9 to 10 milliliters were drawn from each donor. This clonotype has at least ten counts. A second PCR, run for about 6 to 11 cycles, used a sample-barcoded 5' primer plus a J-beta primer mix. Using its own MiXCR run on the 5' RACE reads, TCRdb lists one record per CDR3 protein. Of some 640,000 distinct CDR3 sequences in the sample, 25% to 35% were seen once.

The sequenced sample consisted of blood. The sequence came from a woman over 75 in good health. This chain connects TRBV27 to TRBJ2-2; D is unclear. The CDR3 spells CASSFPDLIVGELFF. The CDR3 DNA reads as TGTGCCAGCAGTTTCCCCGATTTAATTGTCGGGGAGCTGTTTTTT.